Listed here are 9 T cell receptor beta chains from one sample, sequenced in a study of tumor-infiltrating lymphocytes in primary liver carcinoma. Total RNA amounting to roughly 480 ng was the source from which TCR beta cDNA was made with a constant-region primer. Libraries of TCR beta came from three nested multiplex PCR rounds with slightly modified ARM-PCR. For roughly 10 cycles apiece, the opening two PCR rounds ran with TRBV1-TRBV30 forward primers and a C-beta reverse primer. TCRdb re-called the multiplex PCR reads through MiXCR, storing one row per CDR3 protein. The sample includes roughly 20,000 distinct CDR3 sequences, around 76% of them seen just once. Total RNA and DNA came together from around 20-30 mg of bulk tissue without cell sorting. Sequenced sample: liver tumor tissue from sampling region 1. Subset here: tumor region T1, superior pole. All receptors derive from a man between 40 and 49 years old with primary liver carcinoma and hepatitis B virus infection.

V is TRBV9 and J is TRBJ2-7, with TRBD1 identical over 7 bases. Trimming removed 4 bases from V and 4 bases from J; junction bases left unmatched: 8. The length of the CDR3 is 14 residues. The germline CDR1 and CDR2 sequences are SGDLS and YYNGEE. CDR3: CASSLETGIYEQYF. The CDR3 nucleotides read TGTGCCAGCAGCCTGGAGACAGGGATATACGAGCAGTACTTC.

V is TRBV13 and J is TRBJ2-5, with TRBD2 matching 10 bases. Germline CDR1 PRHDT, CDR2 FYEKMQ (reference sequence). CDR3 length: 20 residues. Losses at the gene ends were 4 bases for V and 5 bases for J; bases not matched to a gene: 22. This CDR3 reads CASSSPPGTSVEVVDETQYF. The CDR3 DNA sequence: TGTGCCAGCAGCTCCCCTCCTGGGACTAGCGTAGAGGTTGTGGACGAGACCCAGTACTTC.

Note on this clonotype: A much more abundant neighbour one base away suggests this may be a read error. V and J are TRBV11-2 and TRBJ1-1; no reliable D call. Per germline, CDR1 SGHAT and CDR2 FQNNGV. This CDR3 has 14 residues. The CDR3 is CVSSLAAFDTEAFF. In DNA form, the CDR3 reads TGTGTCAGCAGCTTAGCGGCCTTCGACACAGAAGCTTTCTTT. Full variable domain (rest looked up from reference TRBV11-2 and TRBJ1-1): EAGVAQSPRYKIIEKRQSVAFWCNPISGHATLYWYQQILGQGPKLLIQFQNNGVVDDSQLPKDRFSAERLKGVDSTLKIQPAKLEDSAVYLCVSSLAAFDTEAFFGQGTRLTVV.

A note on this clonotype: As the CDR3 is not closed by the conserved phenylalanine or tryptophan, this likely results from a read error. The CDR3 protein is CASSLGSGVNYGYTS. The CDR3 bases are TGCGCCAGCAGTCTCGGGAGTGGGGTTAACTATGGCTACACCTCC. The rearrangement joins TRBV5-1 to TRBJ1-2; D is unresolved. V was trimmed by 5 bases and J by 1 base, leaving 15 bases between them. The CDR3 length is 15 residues. Germline V gene data show CDR1 as SGHRS and CDR2 as YFSETQ.

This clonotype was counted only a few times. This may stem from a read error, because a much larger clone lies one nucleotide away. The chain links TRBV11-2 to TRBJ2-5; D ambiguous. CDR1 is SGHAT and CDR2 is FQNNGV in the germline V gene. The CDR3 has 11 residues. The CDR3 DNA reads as TGTGCCGGCAGCTTGAGGGAGACCCAGTACTTC. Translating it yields CAGSLRETQYF.

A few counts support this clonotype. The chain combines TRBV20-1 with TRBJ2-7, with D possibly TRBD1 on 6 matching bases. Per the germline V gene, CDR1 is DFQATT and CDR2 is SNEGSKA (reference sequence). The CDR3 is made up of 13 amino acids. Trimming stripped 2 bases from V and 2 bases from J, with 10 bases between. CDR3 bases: TGCAGTGCTAGATGGGGACAACCCTACGAGCAGTACTTC. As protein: CSARWGQPYEQYF.

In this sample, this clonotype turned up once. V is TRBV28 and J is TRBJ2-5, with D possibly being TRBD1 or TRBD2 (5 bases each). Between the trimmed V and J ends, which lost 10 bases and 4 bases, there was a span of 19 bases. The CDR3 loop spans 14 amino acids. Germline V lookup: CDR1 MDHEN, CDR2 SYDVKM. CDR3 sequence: CANGIFDGGETQYF. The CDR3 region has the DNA TGTGCCAACGGTATCTTTGATGGGGGAGAGACCCAGTACTTC.

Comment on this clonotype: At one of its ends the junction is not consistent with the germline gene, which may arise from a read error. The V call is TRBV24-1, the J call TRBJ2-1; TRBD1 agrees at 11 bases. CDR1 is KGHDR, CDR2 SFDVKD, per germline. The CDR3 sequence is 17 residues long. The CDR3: CATSELRRDRGDNEQFF. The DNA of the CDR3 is TGTGCCACTAGTGAATTGCGCCGGGACAGGGGGGACAATGAGCAGTTCTTC.

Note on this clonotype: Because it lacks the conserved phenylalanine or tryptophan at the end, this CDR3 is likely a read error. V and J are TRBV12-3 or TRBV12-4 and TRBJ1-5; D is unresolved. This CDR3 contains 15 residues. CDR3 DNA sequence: TGTGTCAGCAGTTTTGGGCATGGAAGCAATCAGCCCCAGCATTCT. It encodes CVSSFGHGSNQPQHS.